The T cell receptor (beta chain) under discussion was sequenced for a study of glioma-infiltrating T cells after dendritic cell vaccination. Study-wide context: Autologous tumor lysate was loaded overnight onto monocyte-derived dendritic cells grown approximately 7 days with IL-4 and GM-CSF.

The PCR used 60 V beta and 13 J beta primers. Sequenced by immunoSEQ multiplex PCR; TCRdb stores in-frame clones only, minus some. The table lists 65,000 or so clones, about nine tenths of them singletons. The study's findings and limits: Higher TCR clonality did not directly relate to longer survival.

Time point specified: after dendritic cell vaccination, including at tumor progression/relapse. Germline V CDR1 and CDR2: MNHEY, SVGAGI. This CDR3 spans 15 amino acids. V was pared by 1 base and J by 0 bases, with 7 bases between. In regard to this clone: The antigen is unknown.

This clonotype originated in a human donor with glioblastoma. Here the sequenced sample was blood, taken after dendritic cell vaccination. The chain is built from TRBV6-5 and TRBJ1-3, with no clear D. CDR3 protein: CASSYLTGSGNTIYF. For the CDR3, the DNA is TGTGCCAGCAGTTACTTGACGGGCTCTGGAAACACCATATATTTT.